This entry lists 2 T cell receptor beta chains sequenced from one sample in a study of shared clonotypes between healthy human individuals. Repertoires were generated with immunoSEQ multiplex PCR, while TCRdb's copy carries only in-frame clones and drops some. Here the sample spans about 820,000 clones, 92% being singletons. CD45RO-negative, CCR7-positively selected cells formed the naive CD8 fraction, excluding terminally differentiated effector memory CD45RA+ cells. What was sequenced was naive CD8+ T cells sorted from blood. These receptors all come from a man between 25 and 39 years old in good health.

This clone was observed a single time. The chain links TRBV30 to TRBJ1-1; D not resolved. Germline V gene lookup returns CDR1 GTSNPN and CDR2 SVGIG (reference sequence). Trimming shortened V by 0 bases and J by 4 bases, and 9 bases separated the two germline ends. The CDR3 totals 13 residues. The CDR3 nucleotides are TGTGCCTGGAGTGTGACTCGCGCCACTGAAGCTTTCTTT. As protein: CAWSVTRATEAFF.

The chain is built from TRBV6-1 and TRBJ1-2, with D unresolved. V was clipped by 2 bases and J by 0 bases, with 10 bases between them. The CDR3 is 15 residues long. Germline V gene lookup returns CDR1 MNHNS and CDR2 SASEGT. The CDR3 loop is CASSERLLTNYGYTF. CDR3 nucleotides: TGTGCCAGCAGTGAAAGGTTACTAACTAACTATGGCTACACCTTC.